These 17 T cell receptor beta chains were all obtained from the same sample, sequenced in a study of blood T cell repertoires in COVID-19. Data came from immunoSEQ multiplex PCR; TCRdb stores just in-frame clones and leaves some out. The sample lists under 95,000 clones; more than 65% were seen once. The specimen was peripheral blood. These receptors all stem from a man aged 50-59 years with acute or convalescent COVID-19.

This clone has a single count. The chain is built from TRBV19 and TRBJ2-1; TRBD1 matches at 8 bases. Germline CDR1 reads LNHDA; CDR2 reads SQIVND (reference sequence). Trimming cost V 7 bases and J 0 bases; bases outside gene matches: 8. The CDR3 loop spans 16 amino acids. The CDR3 loop reads CASKTEGQASYNEQFF. The CDR3 DNA follows: TGTGCCAGTAAGACAGAGGGACAGGCCTCCTACAATGAGCAGTTCTTC.

The chain combines TRBV30 with TRBJ1-1; unclear D gene. Trimming stripped 1 base from V and 0 bases from J, with 6 bases between. This CDR3 is built from 13 residues. The germline CDR1 and CDR2 sequences are GTSNPN and SVGIG (reference sequence). CDR3: CAWSDTVNTEAFF. CDR3 in DNA: TGTGCCTGGAGTGATACAGTGAACACTGAAGCTTTCTTT.

The V call is TRBV6-2 or TRBV6-3, the J call TRBJ1-4; D may be TRBD1 (6 bases). The CDR3 spans 14 residues. V lost 2 bases to trimming and J lost 8 bases, with 12 bases between them. The V gene's germline CDR1 is MNHEY and CDR2 SVGEGT. CDR3 DNA: TGTGCCAGCAGTTACGTCGGGGGGCGCGAAAAACTGTTTTTT. Protein product: CASSYVGGREKLFF.

The chain is built from TRBV11-2 and TRBJ2-7, with 12 bases fitting TRBD1. V lost 1 base, J lost 6 bases, and 7 bases stayed unmatched. CDR3 length: 16 amino acids. Germline lookup yields CDR1 SGHAT and CDR2 FQNNGV. CDR3 bases: TGTGCCAGCAGCTTAGGCCGGGACAGGGGGCCGGGCGAGCAGTACTTC. It translates to CASSLGRDRGPGEQYF. The variable domain in full, with the rest retrieved from reference TRBV11-2 and TRBJ2-7, is EAGVAQSPRYKIIEKRQSVAFWCNPISGHATLYWYQQILGQGPKLLIQFQNNGVVDDSQLPKDRFSAERLKGVDSTLKIQPAKLEDSAVYLCASSLGRDRGPGEQYFGPGTRLTVT.

The V call is TRBV19, the J call TRBJ2-1, with D perhaps TRBD1 (5 bases). This CDR3 has 13 amino acids. CDR1 is LNHDA and CDR2 is SQIVND in the germline V gene (reference sequence). V shed 1 base and J shed 8 bases, with 9 bases lying between them. As DNA, the CDR3 is TGTGCCAGTAGTATAGTGGGGCAGGATGAGCAGTTCTTC. Protein: CASSIVGQDEQFF.

The chain joins TRBV5-4 to TRBJ1-2, with D perhaps TRBD1 (5 bases). The germline CDR1 and CDR2 sequences are SGHNT and YYREEE (reference sequence). This CDR3 has 13 residues. V dropped 4 bases and J dropped 3 bases, with 10 bases sitting between them. Here the CDR3 reads CASSPTAYYGYTF. The CDR3 nucleotides are TGTGCCAGCAGCCCGACAGCGTACTATGGCTACACCTTC.

This chain links TRBV2 with TRBJ2-7; TRBD1 might be the D (5 bases). CDR1 and CDR2 (germline): SNHLY, FYNNEI. The CDR3 length is 14 residues. Trimming stripped 2 bases from V and 3 bases from J, with 11 bases between. As DNA, the CDR3 is TGTGCCAGCAGTGAACCCAGGGAATACTACGAGCAGTACTTC. Translating gives CASSEPREYYEQYF.

This clone has more than one count but fewer than ten. The gene calls are TRBV3-1 (or the pseudogene TRBV3-2) and TRBJ2-7; D unclear. CDR1 and CDR2 (germline): LGHDT, YNNKEL (reference sequence). The ends were cut back, 1 base at V and 7 bases at J, with 23 bases in the middle. The CDR3 is 17 residues long. The CDR3 nucleotides are TGTGCCAGCAGCCAAGGCGTTTACGTTGCCCGTGTGAGAGAGCAGTACTTC. It translates to CASSQGVYVARVREQYF.

The chain combines TRBV7-7 with TRBJ2-7, with D unclear. The ends were cut back, 5 bases at V and 2 bases at J, with 16 bases in the middle. The CDR3 length is 15 residues. The V gene's germline CDR1 is SSHAT and CDR2 FNYEAQ (reference sequence). The CDR3 here is CASSDSVGETYEQYF. CDR3 DNA sequence: TGTGCCAGCAGCGACTCCGTGGGTGAGACCTACGAGCAGTACTTC.

The chain couples TRBV19 to TRBJ1-2; weak D call: TRBD1 (6 bases). Germline CDR1 is LNHDA and CDR2 is SQIVND (reference sequence). V lost 6 bases to trimming and J lost 4 bases, with 12 bases between them. CDR3 length equals 13 residues. The CDR3 DNA follows: TGTGCCAGTAGGGGCCAGGGGCTCTATGGCTACACCTTC. The encoded protein is CASRGQGLYGYTF.

The genes are TRBV6-5 and TRBJ2-5; 12 positions match TRBD2. The trim removed 2 bases at V and 7 bases at J, leaving 8 bases unmatched. Germline V gene lookup returns CDR1 MNHEY and CDR2 SVGAGI. The CDR3 is 16 residues long. CDR3 region: CASSYQTSGSKGTQYF. The CDR3 coding sequence is TGTGCCAGCAGTTACCAGACTAGCGGGAGTAAGGGGACCCAGTACTTC.

The CDR3 nucleotides are TGTGCCAGCACGGGACAGCGGTCCACCGGGGAGCTGTTTTTT. It specifies CASTGQRSTGELFF. The V gene is TRBV7-2, the J gene TRBJ2-2, with TRBD1 identical over 7 bases. V lost 7 bases and J lost 4; bases outside the gene matches: 6. Germline CDR1 is SGHTA and CDR2 is FQGNSA. The CDR3 covers 14 residues.

This clone has a single count. The V and J genes are TRBV29-1 and TRBJ1-1; TRBD1 matches 7 bases. Trimming at V came to 5 bases and at J to 5 bases, leaving 5 bases not matched to a gene. Germline V gene sequence: CDR1 SQVTM, CDR2 ANQGSEA. The CDR3 loop spans 12 amino acids. The CDR3 bases are TGCAGCGTTCGAGGGGGCGAAACTGAAGCTTTCTTT. Translated, it gives CSVRGGETEAFF.

This clone was picked up one time. The V and J genes are TRBV4-3 and TRBJ1-2, with TRBD1 as a possible D gene (5 bases). CDR3 length: 15 residues. V shed 0 bases and J shed 4 bases, with 12 bases lying between them. The germline gives CDR1 LGHNA, CDR2 YSLEER. This chain's CDR3 is CASSQDQGTFYGYTF. In nucleotides, the CDR3 is TGCGCCAGCAGCCAAGATCAGGGCACCTTCTATGGCTACACCTTC.

The chain joins TRBV10-2 to TRBJ1-5, with 7 bases matching TRBD1. CDR1 and CDR2 (germline): WSHSY, SAAADI. There are 15 residues in the CDR3. V lost 3 bases and J lost 1; bases outside the gene matches: 3. The CDR3 sequence: CASSETGQSNQPQHF. CDR3 sequence (DNA): TGCGCCAGCAGTGAAACGGGACAGAGCAATCAGCCCCAGCATTTT.

The V gene is TRBV2, the J gene TRBJ1-6; 10 bases are shared with TRBD1. The germline CDR1 and CDR2 sequences are SNHLY and FYNNEI. V was pared by 7 bases and J by 9 bases, with 9 bases of the junction left unmatched. The CDR3 is made up of 15 amino acids. CDR3 in DNA: TGTGCCAGCACCGAGTTGGGGACAGGGGTTTCACCCCTCCACTTT. Translation: CASTELGTGVSPLHF.

This sequence joins TRBV7-9 and TRBJ1-2, with 9 bases that match TRBD1. The CDR3 is 15 residues long. Germline-derived CDR1 and CDR2 are SEHNR and FQNEAQ (reference sequence). V lost 5 bases to trimming and J lost 4 bases; unmatched junction nucleotides: 8. This CDR3 is CASSLSDRGGYGYTF. The CDR3 nucleotides are TGTGCCAGCAGCCTCTCGGACAGGGGCGGCTATGGCTACACCTTC.